These 9 T cell receptor beta chains were sequenced from one sample in a study of T cells in Graves' hyperthyroidism and ophthalmopathy. Amplified TCR beta CDR3 regions derived from RNA transcripts. With the HTBI primer set, the TCR CDR3 went through a first round of RT-PCR. TCRdb reprocessed the multiplex PCR reads with MiXCR, giving one entry per CDR3 protein. This sample has about 640,000 distinct CDR3 sequences, with 20% to 25% found just once. Sequenced sample: blood. The receptors derive from a man in his thirties or forties with Graves' ophthalmopathy.

This clonotype was counted at least ten times. CDR3 in DNA: TGTGCCAGCAGCTTAGAGAGGGGTACGCAGTATTTT. It is translated as CASSLERGTQYF. This rearrangement joins TRBV7-9 to TRBJ2-3; either TRBD1 or TRBD2 may supply D (5 bases each). V gave up 1 base and J gave up 8 bases, with 7 bases separating them. The CDR3 is made up of 12 amino acids. CDR1 and CDR2 (germline): SEHNR, FQNEAQ (reference sequence).

This clonotype showed up just a few times. The V gene is TRBV30, the J gene TRBJ2-7, with a possible D match to TRBD2 (6 bases). Germline V gives CDR1 GTSNPN, CDR2 SVGIG (reference sequence). This CDR3 contains 13 residues. Trimming removed 7 bases from V and 2 bases from J, with 15 bases in between. The CDR3 protein is CASEPIAAYEQYF. Written as DNA, the CDR3 is TGTGCCTCGGAGCCAATAGCGGCCTACGAGCAGTACTTC.

This clonotype appeared a few times. The chain joins TRBV28 to TRBJ2-7; D possibly matches TRBD1 or TRBD2 (5 bases each). V lost 6 bases and J lost 5, with 14 bases in between. CDR3 length: 13 residues. CDR1 MDHEN and CDR2 SYDVKM come from the germline V gene. CDR3 amino acids: CASRRGSGDEQYF. The CDR3 region has the DNA TGTGCCAGCAGGAGGGGCTCTGGGGACGAGCAGTACTTC.

This clonotype was observed a handful of times. V gene TRBV7-2 combines with J gene TRBJ2-1, with 8 nucleotides matching TRBD2. CDR1 is SGHTA and CDR2 is FQGNSA in the germline V gene. The V segment lost 5 bases and the J segment 6 bases; nucleotides outside the gene matches: 9. This CDR3 contains 15 residues. As DNA, the CDR3 is TGTGCCAGCAGCCTACCGGGACTAGGGCCCAATGAGCAGTTCTTC. This sequence encodes CASSLPGLGPNEQFF.

This clonotype has ten or more counts. The chain couples TRBV11-1 to TRBJ2-2, with 10 bases identical to TRBD2. Germline loops: CDR1 SGHAT, CDR2 FQDESV (reference sequence). The trim removed 6 bases at V and 6 bases at J, leaving 10 bases unmatched. This CDR3 region has 16 residues. CDR3 amino acids: CASSALSGRAAGELFF. The CDR3 DNA follows: TGTGCCAGCAGTGCCTTGAGCGGGAGGGCCGCCGGGGAGCTGTTTTTT.

This chain joins TRBV4-3 and TRBJ2-7; TRBD2 might be the D (6 bases). Germline CDR1 is LGHNA and CDR2 is YSLEER. The CDR3 sequence is 18 residues long. Trimming took off 1 base at V and 0 bases at J, with 19 bases between the two ends. The CDR3 DNA follows: TGCGCCAGCAGCCAAGGGAGGGTTGCGGGACTCTCCTCCTACGAGCAGTACTTC. Its protein product is CASSQGRVAGLSSYEQYF.

This clonotype occurred many times. V and J are TRBV12-3 or TRBV12-4 and TRBJ1-1; D ambiguous. Trimming removed 6 bases from V and 3 bases from J, with 2 bases in between. The CDR3 covers 10 residues. CDR3 in DNA: TGTGCCAGCAGCTACACTGAAGCTTTCTTT. As protein: CASSYTEAFF.

This clonotype appeared a few times. The chain uses TRBV6-5 and TRBJ2-1; 8 bases are a match to TRBD1. Germline-derived CDR1 and CDR2 are MNHEY and SVGAGI. V trimming: 2 bases; J trimming: 6 bases; junction bases outside the gene matches: 12. The CDR3 loop spans 17 amino acids. CDR3 in DNA: TGTGCCAGCAGTTACCCCCCTTCAGGGGGCGAGCTCAATGAGCAGTTCTTC. This gives the protein CASSYPPSGGELNEQFF.

The CDR3 region has the DNA TGTGCCAGCAGCCCCGTGGCTTCTCAAGAGACCCAGTACTTC. Its translation is CASSPVASQETQYF. The chain is built from TRBV7-2 and TRBJ2-5; no firm D call. There are 14 residues in the CDR3. Germline lookup yields CDR1 SGHTA and CDR2 FQGNSA. V lost 5 bases and J 2 bases, leaving 12 bases between the germline ends.